Presented here are 7 T cell receptor beta chains from one specimen sequenced in a study of Graves' ophthalmopathy and Graves' hyperthyroidism (dated by TCRdb to 2016 to 2018). The instrument was an Illumina HiSeq 2000. For repertoire sequencing, the TCR beta CDR3 regions were amplified from RNA transcripts. The first round of RT-PCR was done with HTBI primers and the Qiagen OneStep RT-PCR kit, and was followed by a second round of multiplex PCR, then size selection and purification. TCRdb cleaned the public reads at Q25 with fastp, built clones with MiXCR and kept in-frame beta chains. Each entry is one CDR3 protein sequence, shown with its most common DNA and genes. Here the sample has about 370,000 distinct CDR3 sequences; around 17% occur a single time. Roughly 1.6% of the sample belongs to the ten largest clones. The sequencing input was peripheral blood. The source of these receptors is a woman between 18 and 29 years old with Graves' ophthalmopathy. Donor details come from another sample of the same person, matched by shared clones.

This clonotype was seen repeatedly, ten times or more. This chain links TRBV11-2 with TRBJ1-5, with TRBD1 identical over 10 bases. CDR1 SGHAT and CDR2 FQNNGV come from the germline V gene. The CDR3 spans 14 residues. The V gene end was trimmed by 5 bases and the J gene end by 4 bases; junction bases not matched to a gene: 2. The CDR3 DNA reads as TGTGCCAGCAGCCGGGGACAGGGGAATCAGCCCCAGCATTTT. As protein: CASSRGQGNQPQHF. The whole variable domain, remainder taken from reference TRBV11-2 and TRBJ1-5, is EAGVAQSPRYKIIEKRQSVAFWCNPISGHATLYWYQQILGQGPKLLIQFQNNGVVDDSQLPKDRFSAERLKGVDSTLKIQPAKLEDSAVYLCASSRGQGNQPQHFGDGTRLSIL.

This clonotype was detected many times. This chain uses TRBV6-5 with TRBJ1-2; 7 nucleotides line up with TRBD1. Germline CDR1 and CDR2: MNHEY and SVGAGI. The CDR3 totals 13 residues. The junction had 4 bases not matched to a gene; V was cut back by 4 bases and J by 5 bases. CDR3 loop: CASSLTGTYGYTF. Written as DNA, the CDR3 is TGTGCCAGCAGTTTGACAGGGACATATGGCTACACCTTC.

In its sample, this clonotype was seen once. The chain recombines TRBV19 with TRBJ1-1, with 7 bases matching TRBD1. Per the germline V gene, CDR1 is LNHDA and CDR2 is SQIVND (reference sequence). The CDR3 is made up of 13 amino acids. The J segment lost 5 bases and the V segment lost 3 bases, leaving 3 bases of the junction unmatched. The CDR3 protein is CASSITRGTEAFF. The CDR3 DNA reads as TGTGCCAGTAGTATTACCAGGGGGACTGAAGCTTTCTTT.

This clonotype was observed many times. This chain connects TRBV6-1 to TRBJ2-7; D might be TRBD2 (5 bases). The V end was cut by 5 bases, the J end by 6 bases, with 8 bases between. The germline gives CDR1 MNHNS, CDR2 SASEGT. The CDR3 has 11 amino acids. CDR3 loop: CASSRGGEQYF. The CDR3 DNA follows: TGTGCCAGCAGTCGAGGAGGCGAGCAGTACTTC.

This clonotype was detected many times. V gene TRBV10-1 combines with J gene TRBJ2-5, with D unclear. The CDR3 spans 16 residues. The V and J ends lost 0 bases and 5 bases respectively, with 16 bases between them. Germline V CDR1 and CDR2: WNHNN, SYGVQD (reference sequence). CDR3 amino acids: CASSESLGPGRETQYF. The CDR3 DNA reads TGCGCCAGCAGTGAGTCGTTAGGGCCCGGCCGGGAGACCCAGTACTTC.

This clonotype was seen many times. The V and J genes are TRBV20-1 and TRBJ2-7, with no clear D. V lost 3 bases and J lost 9, with 21 bases in between. The CDR3 contains 14 residues. CDR1 and CDR2 (germline): DFQATT, SNEGSKA (reference sequence). The CDR3: CSARAFRPLEGQYF. In DNA, the CDR3 is TGCAGTGCTAGGGCCTTTCGCCCGCTTGAAGGGCAGTACTTC.

This clonotype has ten or more counts. The rearrangement joins TRBV29-1 to TRBJ2-7; no clear D gene. The CDR3 consists of 12 residues. Germline loops: CDR1 SQVTM, CDR2 ANQGSEA. Trimming stripped 2 bases from V and 3 bases from J, with 8 bases between. The CDR3 region is CSVETVLYEQYF. The CDR3 coding sequence is TGCAGCGTTGAAACGGTTCTCTACGAGCAGTACTTC.